Shown below are 8 T cell receptor beta chains from a single sample sequenced in a study of T cell responses to AZD1222 COVID-19 vaccine. Sequencing was performed with immunoSEQ multiplex PCR; in TCRdb, only in-frame clones are kept and a portion is missing. The data hold around 150,000 clones, with 94% observed a single time. The sequencing here drew on peripheral blood, taken on day 0 of AZD1222 vaccination. These TCRs come from an adult in good health.

The chain uses TRBV4-1 and TRBJ1-4, with D possibly being TRBD1 (5 bases). Germline V gene sequence: CDR1 MGHRA, CDR2 YSYEKL. V was cut by 5 bases and J by 12 bases, with 16 bases left in between. The CDR3 consists of 13 residues. The CDR3 sequence is CASSVRREGELFF. The CDR3, as DNA: TGCGCCAGCAGCGTCCGACGCGAAGGGGAACTGTTTTTT.

This chain uses TRBV7-2 with TRBJ1-1; the D is unclear. The CDR3 is made up of 14 amino acids. Germline-derived CDR1 and CDR2 are SGHTA and FQGNSA. Trimming left V 2 bases short and J 1 base short, with 8 bases between. The CDR3 is CASSLNSGNTEAFF. The DNA of the CDR3 is TGTGCCAGCAGCTTAAATTCTGGGAACACTGAAGCTTTCTTT.

The CDR3 DNA reads as TGTGCCAGCAGCCAAGGCTCGCGTTTCGACGGCTACACCTTC. This sequence encodes CASSQGSRFDGYTF. V is TRBV4-2 and J is TRBJ1-2; no firm D call. The germline V gene encodes CDR1 LGHNA and CDR2 YNFKEQ. The CDR3 is 14 amino acids. Between the trimmed V and J ends, which lost 1 base and 8 bases, there was a span of 14 bases.

J is TRBJ1-6 and V is TRBV7-9; 10 bases line up with TRBD1. The junction had 15 bases not matched to a gene; V was cut back by 5 bases and J by 8 bases. The CDR3 runs 18 residues. From germline, CDR1 is SEHNR and CDR2 FQNEAQ (reference sequence). The CDR3 DNA follows: TGTGCCAGCAGCACGGGACAGGGGAATAACCCTCAGTATTCACCCCTCCACTTT. It codes for CASSTGQGNNPQYSPLHF.

The genes are TRBV7-3 and TRBJ2-1; 10 bases fit TRBD1. Germline CDR1 and CDR2: SGHTA and FQGTGA. Trimming at V came to 5 bases and at J to 6 bases, leaving 4 bases not matched to a gene. CDR3 length: 14 residues. The CDR3 region is CASSRQGAFNEQFF. CDR3 DNA: TGTGCCAGCAGCCGACAGGGGGCGTTCAATGAGCAGTTCTTC.

This clone was picked up a small number of times. CDR3 loop: CASIGGYQPQHF. In DNA, the CDR3 is TGTGCCAGCATAGGAGGGTATCAGCCCCAGCATTTT. The rearrangement links TRBV28 to TRBJ1-5; no firm D call. Germline V lookup: CDR1 MDHEN, CDR2 SYDVKM. This CDR3 comprises 12 residues. V was clipped by 7 bases and J by 5 bases, with 9 bases between them.

The chain recombines TRBV9 with TRBJ1-5, with 7 bases aligning to TRBD1. The CDR3 contains 15 residues. Germline-derived CDR1 and CDR2 are SGDLS and YYNGEE. Unmatched junction bases numbered 3, after V lost 0 bases and J lost 3 bases. CDR3 region: CASSVEGQHNQPQHF. The CDR3, as DNA: TGTGCCAGCAGCGTAGAGGGACAGCACAATCAGCCCCAGCATTTT.

The chain has TRBV28 and TRBJ1-2; D is uncertain. V dropped 3 bases and J dropped 8 bases, with 10 bases sitting between them. CDR1 is MDHEN, CDR2 SYDVKM, per germline. The CDR3 is made up of 12 amino acids. Here the CDR3 reads CASSFYGRGYTF. In nucleotides, the CDR3 is TGTGCCAGCAGTTTCTACGGGAGGGGCTACACCTTC.